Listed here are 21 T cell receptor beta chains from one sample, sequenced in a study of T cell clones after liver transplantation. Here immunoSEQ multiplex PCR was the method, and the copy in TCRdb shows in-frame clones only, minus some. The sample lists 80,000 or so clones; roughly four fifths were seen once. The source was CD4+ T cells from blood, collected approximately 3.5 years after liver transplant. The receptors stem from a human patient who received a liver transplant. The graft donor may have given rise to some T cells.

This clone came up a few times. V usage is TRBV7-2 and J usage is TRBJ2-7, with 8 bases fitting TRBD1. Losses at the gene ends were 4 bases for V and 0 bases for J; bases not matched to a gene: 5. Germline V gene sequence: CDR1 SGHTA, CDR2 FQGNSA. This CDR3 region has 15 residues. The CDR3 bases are TGTGCCAGCAGCTCTATGACAGGGGACTCCTACGAGCAGTACTTC. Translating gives CASSSMTGDSYEQYF.

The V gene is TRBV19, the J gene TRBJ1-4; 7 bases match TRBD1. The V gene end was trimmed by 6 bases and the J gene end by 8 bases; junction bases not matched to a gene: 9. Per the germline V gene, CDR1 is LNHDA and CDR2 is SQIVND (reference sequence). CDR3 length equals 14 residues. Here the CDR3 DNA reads TGTGCCAGTAGGACGACAGGGAGAGGAGAAAAACTGTTTTTT. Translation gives CASRTTGRGEKLFF.

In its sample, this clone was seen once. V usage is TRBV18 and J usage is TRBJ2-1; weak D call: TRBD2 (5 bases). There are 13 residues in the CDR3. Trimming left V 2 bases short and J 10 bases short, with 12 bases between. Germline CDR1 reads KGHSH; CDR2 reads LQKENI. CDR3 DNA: TGTGCCAGCTCACCAGCCTACAGCGGCGAGCAGTTCTTC. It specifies CASSPAYSGEQFF.

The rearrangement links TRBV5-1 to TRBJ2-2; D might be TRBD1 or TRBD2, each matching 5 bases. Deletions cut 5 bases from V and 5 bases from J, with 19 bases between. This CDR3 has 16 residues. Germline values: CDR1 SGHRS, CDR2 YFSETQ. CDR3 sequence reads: CASSSAAGKATGELFF. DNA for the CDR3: TGCGCCAGCAGTTCAGCGGCAGGGAAGGCGACCGGGGAGCTGTTTTTT.

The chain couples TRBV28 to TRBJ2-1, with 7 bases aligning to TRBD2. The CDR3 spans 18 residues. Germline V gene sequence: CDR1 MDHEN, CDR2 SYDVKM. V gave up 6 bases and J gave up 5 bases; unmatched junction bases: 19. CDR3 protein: CASSSVRGRRAGDNEQFF. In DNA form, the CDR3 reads TGTGCCAGCAGCTCGGTTCGGGGGAGGCGGGCGGGGGACAATGAGCAGTTCTTC.

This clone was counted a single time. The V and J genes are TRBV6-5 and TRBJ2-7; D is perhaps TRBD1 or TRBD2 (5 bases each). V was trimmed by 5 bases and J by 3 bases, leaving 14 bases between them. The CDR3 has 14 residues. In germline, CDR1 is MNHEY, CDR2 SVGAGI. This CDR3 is CASSEAGDLYEQYF. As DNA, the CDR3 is TGTGCCAGCAGTGAGGCCGGGGACCTCTACGAGCAGTACTTC.

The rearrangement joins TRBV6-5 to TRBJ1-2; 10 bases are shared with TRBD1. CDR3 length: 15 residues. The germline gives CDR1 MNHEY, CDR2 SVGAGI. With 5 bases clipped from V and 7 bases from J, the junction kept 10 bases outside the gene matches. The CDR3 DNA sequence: TGTGCCAGCAGTCAAAGAGGACAGGGGGGTGGTGGCTACACCTTC. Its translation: CASSQRGQGGGGYTF.

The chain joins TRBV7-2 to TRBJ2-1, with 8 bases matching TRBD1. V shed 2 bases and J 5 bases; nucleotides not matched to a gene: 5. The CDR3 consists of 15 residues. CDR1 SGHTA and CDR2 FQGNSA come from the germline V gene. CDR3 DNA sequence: TGTGCCAGCAGCTTAAGGACAGGGAGGAACAATGAGCAGTTCTTC. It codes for CASSLRTGRNNEQFF. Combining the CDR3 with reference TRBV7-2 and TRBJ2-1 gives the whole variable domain GAGVSQSPSNKVTEKGKDVELRCDPISGHTALYWYRQSLGQGLEFLIYFQGNSAPDKSGLPSDRFSAERTGGSVSTLTIQRTQQEDSAVYLCASSLRTGRNNEQFFGPGTRLTVL.

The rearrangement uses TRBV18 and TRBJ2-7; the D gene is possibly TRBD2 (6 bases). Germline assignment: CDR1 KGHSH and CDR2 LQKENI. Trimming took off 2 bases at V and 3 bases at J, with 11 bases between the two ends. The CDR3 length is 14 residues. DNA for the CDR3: TGTGCCAGCTCACCAAATCCCGGGAGCTACGAGCAGTACTTC. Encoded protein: CASSPNPGSYEQYF.

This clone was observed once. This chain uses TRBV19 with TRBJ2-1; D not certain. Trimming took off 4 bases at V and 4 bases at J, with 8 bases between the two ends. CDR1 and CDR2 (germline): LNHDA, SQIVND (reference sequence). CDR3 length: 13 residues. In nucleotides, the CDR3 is TGTGCCAGTAGTACCTCTCTTTACAATGAGCAGTTCTTC. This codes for CASSTSLYNEQFF.

The CDR3 region has the DNA TGTGCCAGCAGCTCTACCCCGGGACAGGGGATCGGCACAGATACGCAGTATTTT. It codes for CASSSTPGQGIGTDTQYF. This chain links TRBV7-8 with TRBJ2-3, with 10 bases identical to TRBD1. This CDR3 has 18 residues. Germline CDR1 reads SGHVS; CDR2 reads FQNEAQ. The V and J ends lost 4 bases and 1 base, in that order; junction bases with no gene match: 11.

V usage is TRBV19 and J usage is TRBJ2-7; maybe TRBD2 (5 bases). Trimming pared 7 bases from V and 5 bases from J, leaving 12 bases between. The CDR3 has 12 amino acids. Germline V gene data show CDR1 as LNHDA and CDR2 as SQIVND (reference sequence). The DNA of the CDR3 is TGTGCCAGTATCTACGAGGGCCACGAGCAGTACTTC. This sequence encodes CASIYEGHEQYF.

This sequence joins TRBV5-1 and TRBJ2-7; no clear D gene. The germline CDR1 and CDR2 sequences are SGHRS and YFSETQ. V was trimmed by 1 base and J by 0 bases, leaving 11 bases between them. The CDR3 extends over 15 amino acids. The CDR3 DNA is TGCGCCAGCAGCTTGACGGCCCATAACTCCTACGAGCAGTACTTC. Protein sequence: CASSLTAHNSYEQYF.

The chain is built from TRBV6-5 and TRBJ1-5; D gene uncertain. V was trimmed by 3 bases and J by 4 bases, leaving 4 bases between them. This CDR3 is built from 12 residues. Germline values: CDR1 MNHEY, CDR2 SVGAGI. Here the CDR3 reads CASSYANQPQHF. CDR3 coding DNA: TGTGCCAGCAGTTATGCAAATCAGCCCCAGCATTTT.

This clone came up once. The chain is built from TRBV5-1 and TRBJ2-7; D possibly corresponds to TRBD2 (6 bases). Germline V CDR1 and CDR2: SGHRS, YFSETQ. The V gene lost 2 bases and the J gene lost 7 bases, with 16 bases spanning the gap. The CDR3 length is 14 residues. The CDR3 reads CASSLRGTREEQYF. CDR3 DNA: TGCGCCAGCAGCTTACGTGGGACTCGGGAGGAGCAGTACTTC. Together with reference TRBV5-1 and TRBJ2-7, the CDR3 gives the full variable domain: KAGVTQTPRYLIKTRGQQVTLSCSPISGHRSVSWYQQTPGQGLQFLFEYFSETQRNKGNFPGRFSGRQFSNSRSEMNVSTLELGDSALYLCASSLRGTREEQYFGPGTRLTVT.

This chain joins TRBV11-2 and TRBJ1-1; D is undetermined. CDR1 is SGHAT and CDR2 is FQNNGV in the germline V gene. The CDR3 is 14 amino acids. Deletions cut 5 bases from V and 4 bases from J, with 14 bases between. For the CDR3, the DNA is TGTGCCAGCAGCAAGTTGGCGGGCGGCACTGAAGCTTTCTTT. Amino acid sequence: CASSKLAGGTEAFF. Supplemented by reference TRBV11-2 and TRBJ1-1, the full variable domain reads EAGVAQSPRYKIIEKRQSVAFWCNPISGHATLYWYQQILGQGPKLLIQFQNNGVVDDSQLPKDRFSAERLKGVDSTLKIQPAKLEDSAVYLCASSKLAGGTEAFFGQGTRLTVV.

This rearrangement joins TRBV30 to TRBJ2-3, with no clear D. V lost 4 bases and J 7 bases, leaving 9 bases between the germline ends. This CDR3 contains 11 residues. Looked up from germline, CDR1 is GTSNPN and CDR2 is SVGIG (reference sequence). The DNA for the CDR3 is TGTGCCTGGACCGGCGCGAATACGCAGTATTTT. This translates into CAWTGANTQYF.

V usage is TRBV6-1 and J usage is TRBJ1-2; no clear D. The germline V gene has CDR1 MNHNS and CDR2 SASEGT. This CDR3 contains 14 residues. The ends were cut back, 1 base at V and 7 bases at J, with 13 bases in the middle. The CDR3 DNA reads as TGTGCCAGCAGTGAAGTGGTCATGGGCTCTGGCTACACCTTC. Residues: CASSEVVMGSGYTF.

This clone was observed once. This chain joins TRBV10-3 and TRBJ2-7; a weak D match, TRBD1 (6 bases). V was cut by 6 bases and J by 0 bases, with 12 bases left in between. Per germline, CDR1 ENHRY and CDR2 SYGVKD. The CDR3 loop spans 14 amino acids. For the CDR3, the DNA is TGTGCCATCAGAAGGACAGATAACTCCTACGAGCAGTACTTC. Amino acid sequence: CAIRRTDNSYEQYF.

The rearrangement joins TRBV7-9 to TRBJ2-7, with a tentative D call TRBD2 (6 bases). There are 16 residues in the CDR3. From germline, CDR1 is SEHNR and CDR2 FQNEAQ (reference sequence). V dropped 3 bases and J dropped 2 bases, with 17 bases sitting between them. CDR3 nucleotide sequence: TGTGCCAGCAGCTTGGGGATGGCGGGAACCACCTACGAGCAGTACTTC. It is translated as CASSLGMAGTTYEQYF. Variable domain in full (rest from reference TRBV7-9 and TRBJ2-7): DTGVSQNPRHKITKRGQNVTFRCDPISEHNRLYWYRQTLGQGPEFLTYFQNEAQLEKSRLLSDRFSAERPKGSFSTLEIQRTEQGDSAMYLCASSLGMAGTTYEQYFGPGTRLTVT.

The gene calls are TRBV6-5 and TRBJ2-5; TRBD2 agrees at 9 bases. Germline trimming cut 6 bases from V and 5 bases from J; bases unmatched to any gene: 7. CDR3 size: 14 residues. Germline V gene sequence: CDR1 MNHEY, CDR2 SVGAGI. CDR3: CASRGTSHWETQYF. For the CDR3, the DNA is TGTGCCAGCAGAGGGACTAGCCATTGGGAGACCCAGTACTTC.